This TCR beta chain appears in the sequencing data of a study of PD-L1 blockade in urothelial cancer. CDR1 is SGHRS, CDR2 YFSETQ, per germline. Trimming took off 4 bases at V and 4 bases at J, with 9 bases between the two ends. CDR3 size: 13 residues. Time point noted: pretreatment peripheral blood. Locally advanced or metastatic urothelial carcinoma was present in patients. The protocol was immunoSEQ multiplex PCR, while the TCRdb copy is restricted to in-frame clones and leaves out a portion. The sample holds approximately 47,000 clones, around 83% seen once. This clone was observed once. The chain employs TRBV5-1 and TRBJ1-5, with D possibly TRBD1 on 6 matching bases. This clonotype was sampled from a man aged 50 to 60 with urothelial cancer. The sequences come from PBMCs, collected around atezolizumab (anti-PD-L1) treatment. The CDR3, as DNA: TGCGCCAGCAGCGAAACAGGGAATCAGCCCCAGCATTTT. This codes for CASSETGNQPQHF. The full variable domain, its missing parts supplied by reference TRBV5-1 and TRBJ1-5, is KAGVTQTPRYLIKTRGQQVTLSCSPISGHRSVSWYQQTPGQGLQFLFEYFSETQRNKGNFPGRFSGRQFSNSRSEMNVSTLELGDSALYLCASSETGNQPQHFGDGTRLSIL.